This T cell receptor (beta chain) was found in a study of early T cells in non-severe SARS-CoV-2 infection. Points from the study as a whole: Private and CD4 specificities were missed by VDJdb matching, skewed to anti-spike CD8.

V lost 0 bases and J 0 bases, leaving 12 bases between the germline ends. CDR3 length equals 16 residues. From germline, CDR1 is SGHNT and CDR2 YYREEE (reference sequence). Attachment of unique molecular identifiers was made to individual cDNA molecules. One entry per CDR3 protein, called by TCRdb with MiXCR from the 5' RACE reads. The table lists roughly 76,000 distinct CDR3 sequences, approximately 12% of them singletons, with about 3.9% in the top ten. Remarks on this clonotype: What it recognizes is unknown.

The chain is built from TRBV5-4 and TRBJ1-1; a possible D gene is TRBD1 (5 bases). What was sequenced was whole blood. The sequence was obtained from an adult who was a healthcare worker with PCR-confirmed SARS-CoV-2 infection or an uninfected control (not recorded which). CDR3 region: CASSLGGGNLNTEAFF. CDR3 nucleotide sequence: TGTGCCAGCAGCTTGGGGGGCGGAAACCTGAACACTGAAGCTTTCTTT.